This TCR beta chain came from a study of response to subunit inactivated influenza vaccine. Turning to this clonotype: Its matching antigen is unknown.

TCRdb passed the RT-PCR reads through MiXCR, listing each CDR3 protein once. The sample gives about 480,000 distinct CDR3 sequences, around 25% of which show up once; less than 2.5% is in the top ten. General study points: Authors proposed each seasonal influenza vaccination draws in few new T cells.

With 0 bases removed from V and 3 bases from J, the gap between germline ends came to 9 bases. Per germline, CDR1 LGHNA and CDR2 YSLEER. This CDR3 has 15 amino acids. The chain joins TRBV4-3 to TRBJ1-5; D unresolved. This TCR was sampled from a man aged 50-60 years who received an inactivated influenza vaccine. This specimen was CD4+ T cells sorted from PBMCs, taken roughly 5 days after vaccination. The CDR3 loop is CASSQDRRPNQPQHF. In DNA form, the CDR3 reads TGCGCCAGCAGCCAAGACAGACGTCCCAATCAGCCCCAGCATTTT.